The rows below give T cell receptor beta chains drawn from one sample of a study of blood T cell repertoires in COVID-19. TCRdb keeps only in-frame clones here, not all; method: immunoSEQ multiplex PCR. Of roughly 110,000 clones listed, about three quarters are singletons. Sequencing was performed on peripheral blood. The receptors come from a man of 80 years or more with COVID-19, enrolled during active disease. CDR3s include the opening cysteine and the closing phenylalanine or tryptophan. Each record gives: D gene, V gene, clone size, J gene, CDR3 protein, CDR3 DNA. D genes are given only for firm matches. Some rows mark clone size as missing; the rest say once, few, many or name a class of expanded clone.

TRBD2	TRBV7-2	-	TRBJ2-7	CASRAGGASYEQYF	TGTGCCAGCCGTGCGGGGGGTGCGTCCTACGAGCAGTACTTC
-	TRBV30	few	TRBJ2-1	CAWQTSNEQFF	TGTGCCTGGCAGACTAGCAATGAGCAGTTCTTC
TRBD1	TRBV29-1	-	TRBJ1-1	CSVDYGTAEAFF	TGCAGCGTTGATTACGGGACAGCGGAAGCTTTCTTT
TRBD1	TRBV6-5	-	TRBJ1-2	CASSYSLGQGCTF	TGTGCCAGCAGTTACTCCCTGGGACAGGGTTGCACCTTC
-	TRBV9	-	TRBJ2-3	CASSVAQGLKGTQYF	TGTGCCAGCAGCGTAGCTCAGGGGCTAAAGGGTACGCAGTATTTT
TRBD2	TRBV2	-	TRBJ2-1	CASSGVAGAQINEQFF	TGTGCCAGCAGTGGGGTAGCGGGAGCCCAGATCAATGAGCAGTTCTTC
TRBD2	TRBV10-3	-	TRBJ2-7	CAISELQREGYEQYF	TGTGCCATCAGTGAGTTGCAGCGGGAGGGATACGAGCAGTACTTC
-	TRBV11-2	-	TRBJ1-2	CASSPNRDHGYTF	TGTGCCAGCAGCCCCAACAGGGATCACGGCTACACCTTC
TRBD1	TRBV5-4	-	TRBJ1-2	CASSFRDSHQEGYTF	TGTGCCAGCAGCTTCCGGGACAGCCACCAGGAAGGCTACACCTTC
-	TRBV28	-	TRBJ1-1	CASSPLTEAFF	TGTGCCAGCAGTCCCCTCACTGAAGCTTTCTTT
-	TRBV5-1	many	TRBJ1-2	CASSFQGSDGYTF	TGCGCCAGCAGCTTCCAGGGGTCGGATGGCTACACCTTC
TRBD2	TRBV19	once	TRBJ2-2	CASSLKRGGFTGELFF	TGTGCCAGTAGTTTAAAGCGGGGGGGATTCACCGGGGAGCTGTTTTTT
TRBD2	TRBV28	few	TRBJ2-7	CASSLLAGGFEQYF	TGTGCCAGCAGTCTCTTAGCGGGAGGGTTCGAGCAGTACTTC
TRBD1	TRBV2	-	TRBJ1-4	CASSEGTSISGGDEKLFF	TGTGCCAGCAGTGAAGGGACCTCTATCTCAGGGGGAGATGAAAAACTGTTTTTT
-	TRBV11-2	-	TRBJ2-2	CASLLMGVNTGELFF	TGTGCCAGCCTACTCATGGGAGTCAACACCGGGGAGCTGTTTTTT
TRBD2	TRBV9	-	TRBJ2-2	CASSVSLAGGWNTGELFF	TGTGCCAGCAGCGTATCCCTAGCGGGAGGGTGGAACACCGGGGAGCTGTTTTTT
-	TRBV2	many	TRBJ2-7	CASSEGQGYHEQYF	TGTGCCAGCAGTGAAGGGCAGGGGTACCACGAGCAGTACTTC
-	TRBV7-2	-	TRBJ2-5	CASSRDRQETQYF	TGTGCCAGCAGCCGAGACAGGCAAGAGACCCAGTACTTC
TRBD1	TRBV29-1	few	TRBJ2-7	CSVHLGTGVREQYF	TGCAGCGTTCATCTGGGGACAGGGGTTCGTGAGCAGTACTTC
TRBD1	TRBV28	-	TRBJ1-6	CASSFDRVGWSLHF	TGTGCCAGCAGTTTTGACAGGGTTGGGTGGTCCCTCCACTTT
-	TRBV4-2	-	TRBJ2-4	CASSQDNLPEEAKNIQYF	TGTGCCAGCAGCCAAGATAACCTGCCGGAGGAGGCCAAAAACATTCAGTACTTC
-	TRBV4-1	-	TRBJ2-1	CASSQRTTVLQVAYNEQFF	TGCGCCAGCAGTCAAAGAACGACAGTCCTTCAGGTAGCCTACAATGAGCAGTTCTTC
TRBD1	TRBV4-2	-	TRBJ1-2	CASSQESGQGLGYTF	TGTGCCAGCAGCCAAGAGTCCGGACAGGGGTTAGGCTACACCTTC
TRBD1	TRBV29-1	-	TRBJ2-7	CSVNDRGQYEQYF	TGCAGCGTAAATGACAGGGGGCAATACGAGCAGTACTTC
-	TRBV28	few	TRBJ1-4	CASTSLGNQGNEKLFF	TGTGCCAGCACCAGTTTGGGGAACCAGGGTAATGAAAAACTGTTTTTT
TRBD1	TRBV10-3	-	TRBJ1-4	CAISEYAGGAEKLFF	TGTGCCATCAGTGAGTACGCAGGGGGAGCTGAAAAACTGTTTTTT
-	TRBV28	-	TRBJ1-3	CASLWAGSSSGNTIYF	TGTGCCAGCCTCTGGGCAGGGTCAAGCTCTGGAAACACCATATATTTT
-	TRBV28	-	TRBJ1-4	CASSPPFGEKLFF	TGTGCCAGCAGTCCCCCGTTCGGTGAAAAACTGTTTTTT
TRBD2	TRBV6-2/TRBV6-3	-	TRBJ2-5	CASSSPAGVGETQYF	TGTGCCAGCAGTTCCCCAGCGGGAGTAGGAGAGACCCAGTACTTC
-	TRBV6-1	-	TRBJ2-1	CASSEASTGVNEQFF	TGTGCCAGCAGTGAAGCCTCCACGGGGGTCAATGAGCAGTTCTTC
TRBD2	TRBV20-1	once	TRBJ2-1	CSASHSGRPDNEQFF	TGCAGTGCCAGTCATAGCGGGAGGCCTGACAATGAGCAGTTCTTC
-	TRBV7-6	-	TRBJ1-5	CASSQGDRLGQPQHF	TGTGCCAGCAGCCAAGGAGACCGGCTTGGTCAGCCCCAGCATTTT
TRBD1	TRBV29-1	-	TRBJ2-7	CSVDWGRGQAYEQYF	TGCAGCGTGGACTGGGGCAGGGGGCAGGCTTACGAGCAGTACTTC
-	TRBV6-4	-	TRBJ1-5	CASSDSMGRVRGLSNQPQHF	TGTGCCAGCAGTGACTCGATGGGCAGGGTCCGAGGCTTGAGCAATCAGCCCCAGCATTTT
-	TRBV28	-	TRBJ1-5	CASSSLQAQPQHF	TGTGCCAGCAGTTCTCTACAGGCTCAGCCCCAGCATTTT
TRBD1	TRBV19	-	TRBJ1-5	CASSSGQGDQPQHF	TGTGCCAGTAGCTCGGGACAGGGAGATCAGCCCCAGCATTTT
TRBD1	TRBV3-1/TRBV3-2	-	TRBJ1-4	CASSQIDRKTGAGEKLFF	TGTGCCAGCAGCCAAATCGACCGCAAAACAGGGGCGGGGGAAAAACTGTTTTTT
TRBD2	TRBV2	few	TRBJ2-3	CASSESRWLAGPSTDTQYF	TGTGCCAGCAGTGAATCCCGTTGGCTAGCGGGACCGAGCACAGATACGCAGTATTTT
-	TRBV28	-	TRBJ2-1	CASSSPSQRTVYNEQFF	TGTGCCAGCAGTAGCCCCTCCCAGCGGACCGTTTACAATGAGCAGTTCTTC
-	TRBV19	-	TRBJ1-2	CASMGDGGYTF	TGTGCCAGTATGGGCGATGGTGGCTACACCTTC
-	TRBV6-5	-	TRBJ1-5	CASRTPTGGNQPQHF	TGTGCCAGCCGGACACCTACGGGAGGCAATCAGCCCCAGCATTTT
TRBD1	TRBV29-1	once	TRBJ1-2	CSVVGQGGWGYTF	TGCAGCGTCGTCGGTCAGGGGGGCTGGGGCTACACCTTC
-	TRBV10-1	-	TRBJ2-2	CASSDLPGLPNTGELFF	TGCGCCAGCAGTGATCTTCCTGGACTACCGAACACCGGGGAGCTGTTTTTT
-	TRBV4-1	-	TRBJ1-4	CASSPHQAATNEKLFF	TGCGCCAGCAGCCCTCACCAAGCGGCAACTAATGAAAAACTGTTTTTT
TRBD1	TRBV29-1	-	TRBJ1-3	CSVGGQGGNTIYF	TGCAGCGTTGGGGGACAGGGTGGAAACACCATATATTTT
TRBD2	TRBV9	-	TRBJ2-3	CASSAFSGRTIDTQYF	TGTGCCAGCAGCGCTTTTAGCGGGAGGACAATAGATACGCAGTATTTT
TRBD2	TRBV6-5	-	TRBJ2-1	CASSSPTSGRGEQFF	TGTGCCAGCAGTTCTCCGACTAGCGGGAGGGGCGAGCAGTTCTTC
TRBD1	TRBV7-2	-	TRBJ1-6	CASSLGGQGMVSPLHF	TGTGCCAGCAGCTTAGGAGGACAGGGAATGGTTTCACCCCTCCACTTT
-	TRBV5-4	-	TRBJ1-1	CASSLGPGANTEAFF	TGTGCCAGCAGCTTGGGTCCAGGGGCGAACACTGAAGCTTTCTTT
-	TRBV18	-	TRBJ1-1	CASSPVPGGTEAFF	TGTGCCAGCTCACCGGTCCCCGGGGGAACTGAAGCTTTCTTT
TRBD2	TRBV28	-	TRBJ2-1	CASSHGTTYNEQFF	TGTGCCAGCAGTCACGGGACTACTTACAATGAGCAGTTCTTC